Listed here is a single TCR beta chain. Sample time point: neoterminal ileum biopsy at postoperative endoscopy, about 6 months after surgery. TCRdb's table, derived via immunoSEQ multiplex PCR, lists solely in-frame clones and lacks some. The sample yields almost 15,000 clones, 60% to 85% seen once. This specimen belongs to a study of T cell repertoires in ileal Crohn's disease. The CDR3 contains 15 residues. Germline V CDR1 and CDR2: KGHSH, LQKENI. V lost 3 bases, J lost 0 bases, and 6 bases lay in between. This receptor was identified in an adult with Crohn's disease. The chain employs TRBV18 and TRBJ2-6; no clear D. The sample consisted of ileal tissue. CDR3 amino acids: CASSPPASGANVLTF. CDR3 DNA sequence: TGTGCCAGCTCACCCCCGGCCTCTGGGGCCAACGTCCTGACTTTC. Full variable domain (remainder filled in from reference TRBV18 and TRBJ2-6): NAGVMQNPRHLVRRRGQEARLRCSPMKGHSHVYWYRQLPEEGLKFMVYLQKENIIDESGMPKERFSAEFPKEGPSILRIQQVVRGDSAAYFCASSPPASGANVLTFGAGSRLTVL.